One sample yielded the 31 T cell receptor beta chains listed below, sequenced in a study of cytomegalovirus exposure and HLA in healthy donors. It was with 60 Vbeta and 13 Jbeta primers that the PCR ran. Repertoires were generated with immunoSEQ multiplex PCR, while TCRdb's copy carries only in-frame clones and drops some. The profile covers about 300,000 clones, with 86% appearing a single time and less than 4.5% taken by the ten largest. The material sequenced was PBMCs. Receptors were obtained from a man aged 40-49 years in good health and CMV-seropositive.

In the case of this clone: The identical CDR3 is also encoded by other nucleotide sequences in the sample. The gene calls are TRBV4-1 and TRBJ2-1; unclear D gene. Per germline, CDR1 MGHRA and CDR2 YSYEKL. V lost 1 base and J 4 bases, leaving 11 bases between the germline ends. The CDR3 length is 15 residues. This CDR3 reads CASSQGGGLYNEQFF. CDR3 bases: TGCGCCAGCAGCCAAGGCGGCGGTCTGTACAATGAGCAGTTCTTC.

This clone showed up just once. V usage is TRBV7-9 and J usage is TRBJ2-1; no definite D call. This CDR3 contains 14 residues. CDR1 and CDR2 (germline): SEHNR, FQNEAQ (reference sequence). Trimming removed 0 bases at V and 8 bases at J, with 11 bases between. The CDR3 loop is CASSLAERADEQFF. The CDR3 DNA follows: TGTGCCAGCAGCTTAGCGGAGCGAGCAGATGAGCAGTTCTTC.

The DNA for the CDR3 is TGTGCCAGCAGCTTAGCGCTAGGCAGGGCGGGAAACACCATATATTTT. Its protein is CASSLALGRAGNTIYF. The J gene is TRBJ1-3, the V gene TRBV7-9; TRBD1 is a possible D gene (5 bases). Trimming pared 0 bases from V and 4 bases from J, leaving 13 bases between. The CDR3 is made up of 16 amino acids. Germline V gene data show CDR1 as SEHNR and CDR2 as FQNEAQ (reference sequence).

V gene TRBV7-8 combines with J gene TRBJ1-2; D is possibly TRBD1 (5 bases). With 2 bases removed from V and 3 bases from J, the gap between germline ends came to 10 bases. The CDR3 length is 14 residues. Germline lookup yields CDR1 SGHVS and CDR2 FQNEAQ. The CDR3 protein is CASSLLDRDYGYTF. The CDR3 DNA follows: TGTGCCAGCAGCTTATTAGACAGAGACTATGGCTACACCTTC.

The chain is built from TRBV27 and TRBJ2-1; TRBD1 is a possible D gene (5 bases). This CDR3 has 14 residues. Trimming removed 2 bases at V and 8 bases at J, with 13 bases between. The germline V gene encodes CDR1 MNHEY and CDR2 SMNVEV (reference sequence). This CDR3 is CASSLGTGLDEQFF. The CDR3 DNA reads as TGTGCCAGCAGTTTAGGCACAGGTTTGGATGAGCAGTTCTTC.

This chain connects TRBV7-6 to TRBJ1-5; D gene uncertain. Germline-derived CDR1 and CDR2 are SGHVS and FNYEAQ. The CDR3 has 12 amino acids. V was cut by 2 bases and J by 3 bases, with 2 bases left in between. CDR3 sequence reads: CASSLYNQPQHF. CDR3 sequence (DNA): TGTGCCAGCAGCTTATACAATCAGCCCCAGCATTTT.

The CDR3 protein is CSVGRPLDLRDSLYNEQFF. In DNA, the CDR3 is TGCAGCGTTGGTCGACCGCTAGACCTCCGGGACTCTTTATACAATGAGCAGTTCTTC. The rearrangement links TRBV29-1 to TRBJ2-1, with a possible D match to TRBD2 (6 bases). Trimming took 4 bases from V and 4 from J, leaving 29 bases between them. The length of the CDR3 is 19 residues. Looked up from germline, CDR1 is SQVTM and CDR2 is ANQGSEA.

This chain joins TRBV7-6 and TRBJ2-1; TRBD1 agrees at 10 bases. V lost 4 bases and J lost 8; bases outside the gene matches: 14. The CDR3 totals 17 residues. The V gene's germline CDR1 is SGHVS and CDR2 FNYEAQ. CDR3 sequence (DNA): TGTGCCAGCAGCTCGGGCCTAGGGATGGGACAGGGGCATGAGCAGTTCTTC. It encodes CASSSGLGMGQGHEQFF.

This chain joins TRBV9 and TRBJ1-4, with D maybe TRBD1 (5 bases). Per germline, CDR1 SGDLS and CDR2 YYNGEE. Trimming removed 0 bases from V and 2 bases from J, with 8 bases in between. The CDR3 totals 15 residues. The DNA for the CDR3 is TGTGCCAGCAGCGTAGACGGGGGGACTAATGAAAAACTGTTTTTT. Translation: CASSVDGGTNEKLFF.

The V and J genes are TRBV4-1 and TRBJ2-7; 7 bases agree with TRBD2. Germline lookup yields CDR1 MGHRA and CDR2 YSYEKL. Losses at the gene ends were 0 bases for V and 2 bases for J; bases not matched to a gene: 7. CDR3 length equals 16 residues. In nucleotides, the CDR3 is TGCGCCAGCAGCCAAGATCCAAGACTAGCCGCCTACGAGCAGTACTTC. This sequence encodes CASSQDPRLAAYEQYF.

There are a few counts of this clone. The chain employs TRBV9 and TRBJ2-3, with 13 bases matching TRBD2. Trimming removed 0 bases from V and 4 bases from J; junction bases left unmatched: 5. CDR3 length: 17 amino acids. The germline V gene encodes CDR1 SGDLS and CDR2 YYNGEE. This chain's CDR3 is CASSVGTSGSSPDTQYF. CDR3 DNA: TGTGCCAGCAGCGTAGGGACTAGCGGGAGTTCGCCAGATACGCAGTATTTT.

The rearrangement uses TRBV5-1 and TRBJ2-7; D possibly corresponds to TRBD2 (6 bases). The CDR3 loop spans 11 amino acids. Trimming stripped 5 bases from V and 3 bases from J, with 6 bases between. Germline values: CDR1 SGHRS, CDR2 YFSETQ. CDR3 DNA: TGCGCCAGCAGGGACTACTACGAGCAGTACTTC. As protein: CASRDYYEQYF. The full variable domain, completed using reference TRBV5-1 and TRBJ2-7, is KAGVTQTPRYLIKTRGQQVTLSCSPISGHRSVSWYQQTPGQGLQFLFEYFSETQRNKGNFPGRFSGRQFSNSRSEMNVSTLELGDSALYLCASRDYYEQYFGPGTRLTVT.

The CDR3 coding sequence is TGTGCCAGCCCCCACGGGACAGGGGTGAACACTGAAGCTTTCTTT. Amino acids: CASPHGTGVNTEAFF. The chain is built from TRBV27 and TRBJ1-1, with 10 bases lining up with TRBD1. The CDR3 runs to 15 residues. Germline assignment: CDR1 MNHEY and CDR2 SMNVEV (reference sequence). V lost 8 bases to trimming and J lost 0 bases; unmatched junction nucleotides: 6.

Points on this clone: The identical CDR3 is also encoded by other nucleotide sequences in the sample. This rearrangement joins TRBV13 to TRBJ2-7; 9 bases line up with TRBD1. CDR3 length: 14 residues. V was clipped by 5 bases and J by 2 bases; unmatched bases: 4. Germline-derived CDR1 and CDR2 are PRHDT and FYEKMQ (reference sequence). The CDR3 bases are TGTGCCAGCAGCCCGGGACAGGGAGCCTACGAGCAGTACTTC. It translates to CASSPGQGAYEQYF.

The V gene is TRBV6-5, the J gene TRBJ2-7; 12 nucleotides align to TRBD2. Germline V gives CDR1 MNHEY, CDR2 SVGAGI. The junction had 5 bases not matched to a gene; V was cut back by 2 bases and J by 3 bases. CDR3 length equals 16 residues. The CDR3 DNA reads TGTGCCAGCAGTTACCCATCGACTAGCGGGAGCTACGAGCAGTACTTC. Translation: CASSYPSTSGSYEQYF.

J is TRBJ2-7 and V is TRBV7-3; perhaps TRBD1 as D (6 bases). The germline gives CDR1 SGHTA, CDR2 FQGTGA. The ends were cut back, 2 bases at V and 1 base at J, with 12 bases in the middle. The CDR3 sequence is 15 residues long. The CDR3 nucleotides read TGTGCCAGCAGCTTATGGACAGTCGCATCCTACGAGCAGTACTTC. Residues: CASSLWTVASYEQYF.

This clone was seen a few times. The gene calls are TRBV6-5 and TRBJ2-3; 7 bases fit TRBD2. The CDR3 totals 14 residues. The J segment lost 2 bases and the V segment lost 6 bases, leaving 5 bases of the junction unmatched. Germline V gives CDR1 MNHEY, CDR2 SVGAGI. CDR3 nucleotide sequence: TGTGCCAGCAGCCAGCGGGAAATCACAGATACGCAGTATTTT. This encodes CASSQREITDTQYF.

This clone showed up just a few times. CDR3: CASRTGGVQPQHF. The CDR3 DNA reads as TGTGCCAGCAGGACAGGGGGAGTTCAGCCCCAGCATTTT. V usage is TRBV28 and J usage is TRBJ1-5; 9 bases match TRBD1. J gave up 6 bases and V 6 bases, and 3 bases lay outside the gene matches. The germline V gene encodes CDR1 MDHEN and CDR2 SYDVKM. This CDR3 has 13 amino acids.

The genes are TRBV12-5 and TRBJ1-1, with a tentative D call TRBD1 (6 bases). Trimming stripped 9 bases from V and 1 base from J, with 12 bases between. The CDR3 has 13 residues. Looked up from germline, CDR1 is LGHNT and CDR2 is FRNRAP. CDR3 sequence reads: CASRGAQNTEAFF. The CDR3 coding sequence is TGTGCTAGCCGGGGGGCCCAGAACACTGAAGCTTTCTTT.

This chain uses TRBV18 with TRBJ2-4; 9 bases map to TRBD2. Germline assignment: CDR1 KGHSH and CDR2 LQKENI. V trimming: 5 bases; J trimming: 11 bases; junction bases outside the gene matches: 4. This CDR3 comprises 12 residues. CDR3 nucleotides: TGTGCCAGCTCAGCCGGGACTAGCCTTCAGTACTTC. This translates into CASSAGTSLQYF.

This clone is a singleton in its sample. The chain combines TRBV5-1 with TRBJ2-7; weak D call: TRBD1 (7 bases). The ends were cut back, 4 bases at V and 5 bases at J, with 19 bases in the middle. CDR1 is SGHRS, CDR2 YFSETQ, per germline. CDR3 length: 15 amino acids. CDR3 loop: CASSPPAQGGDEQYF. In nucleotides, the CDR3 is TGCGCCAGCAGCCCCCCAGCCCAGGGGGGCGACGAGCAGTACTTC.

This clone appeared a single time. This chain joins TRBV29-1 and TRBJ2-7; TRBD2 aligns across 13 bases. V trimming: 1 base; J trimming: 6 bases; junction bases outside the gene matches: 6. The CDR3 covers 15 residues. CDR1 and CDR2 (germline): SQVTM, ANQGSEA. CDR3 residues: CSVEGTSGRTSEQYF. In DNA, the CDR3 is TGCAGCGTTGAAGGGACTAGCGGGAGAACGAGCGAGCAGTACTTC.

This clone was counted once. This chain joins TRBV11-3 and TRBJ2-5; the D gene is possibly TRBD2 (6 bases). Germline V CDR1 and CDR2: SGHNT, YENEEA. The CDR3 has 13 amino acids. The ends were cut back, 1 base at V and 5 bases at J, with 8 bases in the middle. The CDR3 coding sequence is TGTGCCAGCAGCTTAGTCCGGGGGGAGACCCAGTACTTC. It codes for CASSLVRGETQYF.

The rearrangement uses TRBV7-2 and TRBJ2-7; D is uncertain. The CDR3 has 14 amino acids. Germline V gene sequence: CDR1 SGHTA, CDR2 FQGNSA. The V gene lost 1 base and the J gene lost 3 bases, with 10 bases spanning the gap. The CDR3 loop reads CASSLGPNSYEQYF. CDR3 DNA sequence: TGTGCCAGCAGCTTAGGTCCGAATAGCTACGAGCAGTACTTC.

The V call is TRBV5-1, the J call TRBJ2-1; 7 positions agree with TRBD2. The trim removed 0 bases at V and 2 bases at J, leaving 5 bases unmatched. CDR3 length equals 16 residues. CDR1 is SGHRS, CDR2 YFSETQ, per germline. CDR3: CASSLVASGTYNEQFF. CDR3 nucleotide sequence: TGCGCCAGCAGCTTGGTTGCCAGCGGGACCTACAATGAGCAGTTCTTC.

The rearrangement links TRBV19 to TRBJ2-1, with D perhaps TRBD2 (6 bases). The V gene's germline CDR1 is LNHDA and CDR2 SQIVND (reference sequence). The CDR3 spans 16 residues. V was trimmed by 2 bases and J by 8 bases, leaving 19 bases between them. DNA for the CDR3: TGTGCCAGTAGTATACGCGCGGGACGGGGATGGGATGAGCAGTTCTTC. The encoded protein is CASSIRAGRGWDEQFF.

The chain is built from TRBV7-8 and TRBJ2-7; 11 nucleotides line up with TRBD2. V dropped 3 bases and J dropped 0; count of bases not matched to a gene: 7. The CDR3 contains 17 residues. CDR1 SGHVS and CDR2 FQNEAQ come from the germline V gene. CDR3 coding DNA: TGTGCCAGCAGCTTCCCAGCGACTAGCGGGAACTCCTACGAGCAGTACTTC. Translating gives CASSFPATSGNSYEQYF.

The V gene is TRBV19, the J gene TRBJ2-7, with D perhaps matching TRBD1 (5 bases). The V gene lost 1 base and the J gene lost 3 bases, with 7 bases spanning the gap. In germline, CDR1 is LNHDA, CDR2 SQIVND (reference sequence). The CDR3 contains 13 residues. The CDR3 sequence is CASSIGQGYEQYF. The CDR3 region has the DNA TGTGCCAGTAGTATAGGTCAGGGCTACGAGCAGTACTTC.

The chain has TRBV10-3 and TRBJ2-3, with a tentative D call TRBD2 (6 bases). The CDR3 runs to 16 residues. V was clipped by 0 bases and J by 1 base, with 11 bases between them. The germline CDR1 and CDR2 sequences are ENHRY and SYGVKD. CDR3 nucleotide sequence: TGTGCCATCAGTGAGTCGTCTCGGAGGGGCACAGATACGCAGTATTTT. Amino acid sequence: CAISESSRRGTDTQYF.

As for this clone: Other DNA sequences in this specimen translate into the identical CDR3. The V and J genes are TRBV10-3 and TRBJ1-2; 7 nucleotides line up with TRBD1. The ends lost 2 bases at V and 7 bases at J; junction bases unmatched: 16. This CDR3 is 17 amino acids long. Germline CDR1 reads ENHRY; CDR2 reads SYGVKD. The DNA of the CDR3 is TGTGCCATCAGTGAGACGGGGCAGGGGGGCCTTGTTCGTGGCTACACCTTC. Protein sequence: CAISETGQGGLVRGYTF.

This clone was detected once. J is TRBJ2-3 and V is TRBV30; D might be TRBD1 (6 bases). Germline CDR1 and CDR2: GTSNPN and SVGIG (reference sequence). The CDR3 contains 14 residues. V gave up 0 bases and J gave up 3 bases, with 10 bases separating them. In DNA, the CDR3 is TGTGCCTGGAGTGTGAGGGGGAGAACAGATACGCAGTATTTT. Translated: CAWSVRGRTDTQYF.